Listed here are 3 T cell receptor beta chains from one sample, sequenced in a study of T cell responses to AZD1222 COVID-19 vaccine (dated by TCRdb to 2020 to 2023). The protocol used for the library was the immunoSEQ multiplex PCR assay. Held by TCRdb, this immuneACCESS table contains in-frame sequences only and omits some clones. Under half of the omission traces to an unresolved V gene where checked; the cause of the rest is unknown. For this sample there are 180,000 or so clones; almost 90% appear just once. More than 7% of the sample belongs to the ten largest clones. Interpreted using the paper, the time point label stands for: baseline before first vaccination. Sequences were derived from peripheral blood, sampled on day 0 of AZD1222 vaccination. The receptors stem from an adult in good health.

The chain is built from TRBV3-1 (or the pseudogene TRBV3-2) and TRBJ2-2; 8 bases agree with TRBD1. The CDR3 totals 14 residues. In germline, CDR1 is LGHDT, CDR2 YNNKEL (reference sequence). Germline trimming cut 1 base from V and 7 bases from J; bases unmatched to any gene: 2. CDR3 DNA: TGTGCCAGCAGCCAAGTGACAGGGGTCGGGGAGCTGTTTTTT. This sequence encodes CASSQVTGVGELFF.

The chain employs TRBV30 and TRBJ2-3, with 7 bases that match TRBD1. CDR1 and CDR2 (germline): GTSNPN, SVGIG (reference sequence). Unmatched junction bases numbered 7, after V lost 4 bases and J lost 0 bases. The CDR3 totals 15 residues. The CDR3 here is CAWKTGEFSTDTQYF. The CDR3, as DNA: TGTGCCTGGAAAACAGGGGAGTTTAGCACAGATACGCAGTATTTT.

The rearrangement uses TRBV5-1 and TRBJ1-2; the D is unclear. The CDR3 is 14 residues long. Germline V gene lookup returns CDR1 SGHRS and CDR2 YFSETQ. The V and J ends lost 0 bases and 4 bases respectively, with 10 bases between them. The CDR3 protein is CASSLGSEPYGYTF. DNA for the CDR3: TGCGCCAGCAGCTTGGGCAGCGAGCCCTATGGCTACACCTTC.